The rows below give T cell receptor beta chains drawn from one sample of a study of regulatory T cells in long-lasting Graves disease. TCRdb re-analysed the multiplex PCR reads in MiXCR, keeping a single row per CDR3 protein. The table lists 500,000 or so distinct CDR3 sequences, around 15% of them singletons. This same sample was also taken into another study, of T cells in Graves' hyperthyroidism and ophthalmopathy.

Here the sequenced sample was peripheral blood mononuclear cells (PBMCs), taken at new diagnosis, from a patient treated with antithyroid drugs. The receptors were sampled from a woman aged 50 to 60 with Graves disease. Each CDR3 is given with its conserved first and last residue. D genes are given only for firm matches. A clone size is listed for some rows: how often the clone was seen (once, few, many), or a class if it is expanded.

clone size: few
D gene: TRBD2
V gene: TRBV9
J gene: TRBJ2-1
CDR3 protein: CASSARTSGYYNEQFF
CDR3 DNA: TGTGCCAGCAGCGCTCGGACTAGCGGGTATTACAATGAGCAGTTCTTC

clone size: few
D gene: -
V gene: TRBV12-3/TRBV12-4
J gene: TRBJ2-1
CDR3 protein: CASSSVSDSYNEQFF
CDR3 DNA: TGTGCCAGCAGTTCGGTTTCGGACTCCTACAATGAGCAGTTCTTC

clone size: many
D gene: -
V gene: TRBV9
J gene: TRBJ2-7
CDR3 protein: CASSVDPYGGEQYF
CDR3 DNA: TGTGCCAGCAGCGTAGACCCATACGGGGGCGAGCAGTACTTC

clone size: few
D gene: -
V gene: TRBV27
J gene: TRBJ2-7
CDR3 protein: CASSSLLGEQYF
CDR3 DNA: TGTGCCAGCAGTTCCCTTTTGGGGGAGCAGTACTTC

clone size: many
D gene: TRBD2
V gene: TRBV7-2
J gene: TRBJ2-1
CDR3 protein: CASNVAGAYNEQFF
CDR3 DNA: TGTGCCAGCAACGTAGCGGGAGCCTACAATGAGCAGTTCTTC

clone size: -
D gene: TRBD2
V gene: TRBV25-1
J gene: TRBJ2-5
CDR3 protein: CASSVGLRKSGREETQYF
CDR3 DNA: TGTGCCAGCAGTGTTGGCCTCCGAAAGAGCGGGAGGGAAGAGACCCAGTACTTC

clone size: few
D gene: -
V gene: TRBV5-6
J gene: TRBJ1-2
CDR3 protein: CASSFTSGALTHYGYTF
CDR3 DNA: TGTGCCAGCAGCTTCACCTCGGGGGCCCTGACCCACTATGGCTACACCTTC

clone size: many
D gene: -
V gene: TRBV7-3
J gene: TRBJ2-3
CDR3 protein: CASSFRDIAFGDTQYF
CDR3 DNA: TGTGCCAGCAGCTTCCGGGACATCGCCTTTGGAGATACGCAGTATTTT

clone size: few
D gene: -
V gene: TRBV30
J gene: TRBJ2-5
CDR3 protein: CAWSRVETQYF
CDR3 DNA: TGTGCCTGGAGCAGGGTAGAGACCCAGTACTTC

clone size: many
D gene: -
V gene: TRBV24-1
J gene: TRBJ2-3
CDR3 protein: CATSDQGTSDTQYF
CDR3 DNA: TGTGCCACCAGTGATCAAGGGACGTCAGATACGCAGTATTTT

clone size: many
D gene: TRBD2
V gene: TRBV5-1
J gene: TRBJ2-5
CDR3 protein: CASSQSTRLAGGQKTQYF
CDR3 DNA: TGCGCCAGCAGCCAATCGACTAGACTAGCGGGAGGGCAGAAGACCCAGTACTTC

clone size: many
D gene: TRBD2
V gene: TRBV6-2/TRBV6-3
J gene: TRBJ2-3
CDR3 protein: CASGPTSGSVDTQYF
CDR3 DNA: TGTGCCAGCGGACCGACTAGCGGGAGTGTTGATACGCAGTATTTT

clone size: few
D gene: -
V gene: TRBV9
J gene: TRBJ1-2
CDR3 protein: CASSAGTVDYGYTF
CDR3 DNA: TGTGCCAGCAGCGCCGGGACCGTCGACTATGGCTACACCTTC

clone size: -
D gene: TRBD1
V gene: TRBV7-9
J gene: TRBJ1-1
CDR3 protein: CASSSSTGLLNTEAFF
CDR3 DNA: TGTGCCAGCAGCTCTTCGACAGGGCTACTGAACACTGAAGCTTTCTTT

clone size: -
D gene: -
V gene: TRBV5-4
J gene: TRBJ2-3
CDR3 protein: CASSSPPGRGNTDTQYF
CDR3 DNA: TGTGCCAGCAGCTCGCCCCCGGGGCGGGGTAACACAGATACGCAGTATTTT

clone size: many
D gene: -
V gene: TRBV7-6
J gene: TRBJ2-1
CDR3 protein: CASSLVGDESYNEQFF
CDR3 DNA: TGTGCCAGCAGCTTAGTAGGAGACGAGTCCTACAATGAGCAGTTCTTC

clone size: many
D gene: -
V gene: TRBV28
J gene: TRBJ2-1
CDR3 protein: CASWVGGDDNEQFF
CDR3 DNA: TGTGCCAGTTGGGTAGGGGGGGACGACAATGAGCAGTTCTTC

clone size: -
D gene: -
V gene: TRBV7-9
J gene: TRBJ2-7
CDR3 protein: CASSLAAGTSSYEQYF
CDR3 DNA: TGTGCCAGCAGCTTAGCGGCGGGTACGAGCTCCTACGAGCAGTACTTC

clone size: few
D gene: -
V gene: TRBV29-1
J gene: TRBJ2-7
CDR3 protein: CSVVKQGLFDEQYF
CDR3 DNA: TGCAGCGTTGTAAAACAGGGCCTGTTCGACGAGCAGTACTTC

clone size: few
D gene: -
V gene: TRBV7-9
J gene: TRBJ2-3
CDR3 protein: CASSLGGPTGTQYF
CDR3 DNA: TGTGCCAGCAGCTTAGGCGGGCCCACAGGTACGCAGTATTTT

clone size: -
D gene: TRBD2
V gene: TRBV28
J gene: TRBJ2-7
CDR3 protein: CASSTTSGQLSYEQYF
CDR3 DNA: TGTGCCAGCAGTACGACTAGCGGGCAACTCTCCTACGAGCAGTACTTC

clone size: -
D gene: TRBD1
V gene: TRBV7-9
J gene: TRBJ1-5
CDR3 protein: CASSLDGQGLNQPQHF
CDR3 DNA: TGTGCCAGCAGCTTAGACGGACAGGGCCTTAATCAGCCCCAGCATTTT

clone size: few
D gene: -
V gene: TRBV2
J gene: TRBJ1-2
CDR3 protein: CASSPPGSWGYTF
CDR3 DNA: TGTGCCAGCAGTCCACCGGGCTCCTGGGGCTACACCTTC

clone size: many
D gene: TRBD1
V gene: TRBV2
J gene: TRBJ2-1
CDR3 protein: CASLLQGYNEQFF
CDR3 DNA: TGTGCCAGCTTACTACAGGGGTACAATGAGCAGTTCTTC

clone size: many
D gene: TRBD1
V gene: TRBV12-3/TRBV12-4
J gene: TRBJ1-2
CDR3 protein: CASRPGQGRGYTF
CDR3 DNA: TGTGCCAGCAGACCCGGACAGGGTCGCGGCTACACCTTC